The rows below give T cell receptor beta chains drawn from one sample of a study of T-cell memory formation after mild COVID-19. TCRdb processed the 5' RACE reads anew with MiXCR; each CDR3 protein has one entry. The sample includes 55,000 to 65,000 distinct CDR3 sequences, more than 8% of them seen just once. The sequenced material came from PBMCs or a T cell subset sorted from them (not recorded which). The receptors originated from a man between 18 and 35 years old who had mild COVID-19 (a few samples of this study predate the infection). Cell type and time point are not known. Both conserved end residues are part of each CDR3. The D gene is left open where the match is weak.

>TRBD2|TRBJ2-3|TRBV6-6
CASSPPPGTSGGTDTQYF
>.|TRBJ2-2|TRBV6-6
CASSYSRTGELFF
>TRBD2|TRBJ2-1|TRBV12-5
CASGRGSMNEQFF
>.|TRBJ1-1|TRBV4-3
CASSHRRQTEAFF
>TRBD2|TRBJ2-1|TRBV28
CASASGQDNEQFF
>TRBD1|TRBJ1-3|TRBV12-3/TRBV12-4
CASSATGGNTIYF
>TRBD2|TRBJ2-1|TRBV5-6
CASRSSGGAWEQFF
>TRBD2|TRBJ2-5|TRBV7-2
CASSAGGASETQYF
>.|TRBJ1-2|TRBV4-3
CASSRGREGYTF
>TRBD1|TRBJ1-5|TRBV12-3/TRBV12-4
CASRGQGDNQPQHF
>TRBD2|TRBJ2-3|TRBV12-3/TRBV12-4
CASRSSGGTDTQYF
>.|TRBJ1-1|TRBV5-5
CASSLTGDPTKAEAFF
>TRBD1|TRBJ2-7|TRBV6-5
CASRQGISTYEQYF
>.|TRBJ2-7|TRBV5-1
CASSLVGKGAREQYF
>.|TRBJ1-3|TRBV7-9
CASSLAPNGNTIYF
>.|TRBJ1-2|TRBV20-1
CSARETGSLEGYTF
>.|TRBJ2-1|TRBV3-1
CASSRSGTRANEQFF
>.|TRBJ1-3|TRBV20-1
CSAPRTGDGNTIYF
>TRBD2|TRBJ2-7|TRBV5-1
CASRQISGGTYEQYF
>.|TRBJ1-4|TRBV7-9
CASSFSGIEKLFF
>.|TRBJ2-7|TRBV5-4
CASSFFDTREQYF
>TRBD1|TRBJ2-3|TRBV5-1
CASSGTGGADTQYF
>TRBD1|TRBJ1-2|TRBV5-6
CASTLGQGNYYGYTF
>.|TRBJ2-7|TRBV5-1
CASSFFGPSYEQYF
>.|TRBJ2-3|TRBV29-1
CSVEENIGRLTDTQYF
>.|TRBJ2-2|TRBV7-2
CASSLALVNAGELFF
>TRBD1|TRBJ2-3|TRBV5-1
CASNPGQKTDTQYF
>.|TRBJ2-3|TRBV7-2
CASSLALTFTDTQYF
>.|TRBJ2-1|TRBV7-9
CASSRGPQGRRNEQFF
>TRBD2|TRBJ2-3|TRBV11-2
CASRRIAGGADTQYF